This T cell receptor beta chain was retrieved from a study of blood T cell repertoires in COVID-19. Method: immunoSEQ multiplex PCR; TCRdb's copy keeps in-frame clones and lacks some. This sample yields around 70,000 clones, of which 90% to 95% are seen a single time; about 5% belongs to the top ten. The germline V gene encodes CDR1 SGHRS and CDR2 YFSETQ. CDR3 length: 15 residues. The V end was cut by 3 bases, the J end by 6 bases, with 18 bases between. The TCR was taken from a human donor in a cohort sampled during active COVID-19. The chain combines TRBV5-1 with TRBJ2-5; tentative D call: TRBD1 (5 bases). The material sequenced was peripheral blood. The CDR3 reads CASSSLISDRKTQYF. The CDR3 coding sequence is TGCGCCAGCAGCTCCCTCATTTCCGACAGAAAGACCCAGTACTTC.